This entry lists 3 T cell receptor beta chains sequenced from one sample in a study of OX40 agonist ivuxolimab in advanced cancers. The data were produced by immunoSEQ multiplex PCR, yet TCRdb's version contains in-frame clones alone and is incomplete. The table has 30,000 to 35,000 clones, roughly 82% seen once; the top ten hold roughly a quarter. Sequencing was performed on CD4+ or CD8+ T cells sorted from blood, taken in a trial of the OX40 agonist ivuxolimab. Receptors were obtained from an adult with an advanced solid tumor such as melanoma, head and neck, liver or kidney cancer.

The rearrangement joins TRBV29-1 to TRBJ2-1, with D uncertain. Germline V gene sequence: CDR1 SQVTM, CDR2 ANQGSEA. This CDR3 has 10 residues. Trimming took off 5 bases at V and 7 bases at J, with 6 bases between the two ends. The DNA for the CDR3 is TGCAGCGTTCACAAGAATGAGCAGTTCTTC. This codes for CSVHKNEQFF.

The CDR3 nucleotides read TGCGCCAGCAGACAGGGGGGAAGGAACACTGAAGCTTTCTTT. Amino acids: CASRQGGRNTEAFF. The V gene is TRBV10-2, the J gene TRBJ1-1, with 8 bases aligning to TRBD1. The V segment lost 6 bases and the J segment 1 base; nucleotides outside the gene matches: 4. Germline V gene data show CDR1 as WSHSY and CDR2 as SAAADI. This CDR3 comprises 14 residues.

V usage is TRBV7-9 and J usage is TRBJ2-2; D call uncertain. Trimming shortened V by 5 bases and J by 2 bases, and 6 bases separated the two germline ends. The CDR3 covers 13 residues. CDR1 is SEHNR, CDR2 FQNEAQ, per germline (reference sequence). CDR3 sequence (DNA): TGTGCCAGCAGCCCCTTCAACACCGGGGAGCTGTTTTTT. Translation: CASSPFNTGELFF.